Below, one T cell receptor (beta chain) is given with its context. Its antigen is currently unknown. Study processing details: Researchers built a distant-metastasis classifier for papillary thyroid cancer that drew on CDR3 differences across clinicopathological groups. TCRdb recomputed clones from the PCR reads via MiXCR. TCRdb assigned the V and J calls; the authors' analysis was not used. The data contain tens of thousands of clones, around 15% of them singletons. This sample was included in a study of metastatic and nonmetastatic thyroid tumors. On the study more broadly: Malignant thyroid and benign thyroid patients provided blood and tumor or nodule tissue whose repertoires were compared. Findings of the study overall: Significantly greater TCR beta diversity was reportedly found in malignant thyroid tumors than in benign nodules (in blood and tumor).

Deletions cut 6 bases from V and 8 bases from J, with 21 bases between. The CDR3 totals 14 residues. Germline V gene data show CDR1 as SGHRS and CDR2 as YFSETQ. Each patient went into thyroid surgery without having received any treatment. The sequence came from a female donor with papillary thyroid cancer or a benign thyroid nodule (not recorded which). Some clones in this sample may be carry-over from other donors' samples. The sequenced material came from blood. The chain employs TRBV5-1 and TRBJ2-7; TRBD1 or TRBD2 may be the D gene (5 bases each). DNA for the CDR3: TGCGCCAGCAAAGAAGGGACCCGCGATCGCAAGCAGTACTTC. As protein: CASKEGTRDRKQYF.